This T cell receptor (beta chain) was sequenced during a study of control samples from healthy donors and cancer patients. The length of the CDR3 is 12 residues. The V and J ends lost 7 bases and 7 bases, in that order; junction bases with no gene match: 6. In germline, CDR1 is SNHLY, CDR2 FYNNEI. The table came from immunoSEQ multiplex PCR; TCRdb's copy has only in-frame clones and leaves some out. The table includes about 140,000 clones, roughly 92% detected once. The genes are TRBV2 and TRBJ2-7, with 8 nucleotides matching TRBD1. Material for sequencing was blood. This receptor was identified in a man aged 40-49 years in good health. Written as DNA, the CDR3 is TGTGCCAGCAAAACGACAGGGGAGGAGCAGTACTTC. Amino acids: CASKTTGEEQYF.